These 10 T cell receptor beta chains originate from one sample sequenced in a study of shared T cell receptors in the human thymus. Method: immunoSEQ multiplex PCR; TCRdb's copy keeps in-frame clones and lacks some. The table has about 540,000 clones, 70% to 80% seen once; the top ten hold more than 0.01%. The same sample was also used in a study of human thymus T cells.

The source material was thymocytes. The source is a boy in the first two years of life with a congenital heart defect.

The J gene is TRBJ2-7, the V gene TRBV5-5, with TRBD2 matching over 9 bases. The V gene end was trimmed by 4 bases and the J gene end by 5 bases; junction bases not matched to a gene: 10. The CDR3 sequence is 15 residues long. The germline V gene has CDR1 SGHKS and CDR2 YYEKEE (reference sequence). The DNA of the CDR3 is TGTGCCAGCAGCCTCGGACTAGCGAATATCCACGAGCAGTACTTC. Its translation is CASSLGLANIHEQYF.

The rearrangement links TRBV11-2 to TRBJ2-7, with TRBD2 identical over 16 bases. J lost 3 bases, V lost 3 bases, and 8 bases had no gene match. The CDR3 consists of 18 residues. Looked up from germline, CDR1 is SGHAT and CDR2 is FQNNGV. CDR3 nucleotide sequence: TGTGCCAGCAGCTTGTGGGGACTAGCGGGAGGGATGAACTACGAGCAGTACTTC. Translation: CASSLWGLAGGMNYEQYF.

V usage is TRBV28 and J usage is TRBJ2-7; 11 bases align to TRBD2. J lost 4 bases, V lost 1 base, and 6 bases had no gene match. The length of the CDR3 is 16 residues. Looked up from germline, CDR1 is MDHEN and CDR2 is SYDVKM. CDR3 nucleotide sequence: TGTGCCAGCAGTTTATCCGTAACTAGCGGGAGTTACGAGCAGTACTTC. Encoded protein: CASSLSVTSGSYEQYF.

The CDR3 DNA sequence: TGTGCTAGTGGTTTGTGGGGCTCCGGGACTAGCGGGATTGAGCAGTTCTTC. Translated, it gives CASGLWGSGTSGIEQFF. The V call is TRBV12-5, the J call TRBJ2-1, with 13 bases aligning to TRBD2. The CDR3 loop spans 17 amino acids. Trimming took 2 bases from V and 9 from J; bases not matched to a gene: 10. CDR1 and CDR2 (germline): LGHNT, FRNRAP.

The V gene is TRBV6-4, the J gene TRBJ2-3, with unresolved D. The V gene lost 0 bases and the J gene lost 4 bases, with 14 bases spanning the gap. The CDR3 totals 16 residues. CDR1 and CDR2 (germline): MRHNA, SNTAGT. The CDR3 coding sequence is TGTGCCAGCAGTGACTCCTTCCCGATTGGCCCAGATACGCAGTATTTT. Protein: CASSDSFPIGPDTQYF.

This chain connects TRBV25-1 to TRBJ2-1; D is perhaps TRBD1 (6 bases). Trimming removed 9 bases from V and 5 bases from J, with 17 bases in between. The CDR3 length is 14 residues. Germline V gene data show CDR1 as MGHDK and CDR2 as SYGVNS. CDR3 region: CASSSGAQDNEQFF. The CDR3 DNA sequence: TGTGCCAGTTCCTCAGGGGCGCAAGACAATGAGCAGTTCTTC.

The chain links TRBV25-1 to TRBJ2-2; D gene ambiguous. The CDR3 extends over 16 amino acids. The V gene lost 0 bases and the J gene lost 3 bases, with 11 bases spanning the gap. From germline, CDR1 is MGHDK and CDR2 SYGVNS. CDR3 in amino acids: CASSEYGAEYTGELFF. DNA for the CDR3: TGTGCCAGCAGTGAATACGGAGCCGAATACACCGGGGAGCTGTTTTTT.

In this sample, this clone turned up a few times. The V gene is TRBV28, the J gene TRBJ2-1; 10 bases align to TRBD2. The ends lost 3 bases at V and 3 bases at J; junction bases unmatched: 11. Germline CDR1 and CDR2: MDHEN and SYDVKM. The CDR3 is made up of 18 amino acids. The CDR3, as DNA: TGTGCCAGCAGTTTCGGAAGTAGCGGGAGGCCTCTCTACAATGAGCAGTTCTTC. Translation gives CASSFGSSGRPLYNEQFF. Full variable domain (outside the CDR3, taken from reference TRBV28 and TRBJ2-1): DVKVTQSSRYLVKRTGEKVFLECVQDMDHENMFWYRQDPGLGLRLIYFSYDVKMKEKGDIPEGYSVSREKKERFSLILESASTNQTSMYLCASSFGSSGRPLYNEQFFGPGTRLTVL.

The rearrangement uses TRBV6-1 and TRBJ2-3; D might be TRBD2 (7 bases). Germline V gives CDR1 MNHNS, CDR2 SASEGT. Trimming pared 8 bases from V and 2 bases from J, leaving 14 bases between. The CDR3 consists of 14 residues. The CDR3 sequence: CASGGEGVTDTQYF. CDR3 sequence (DNA): TGTGCCAGCGGGGGGGAGGGGGTCACAGATACGCAGTATTTT.

The chain carries TRBV29-1 and TRBJ1-3; D not certain. CDR1 is SQVTM, CDR2 ANQGSEA, per germline. Between the trimmed V and J ends, which lost 6 bases and 9 bases, there was a span of 15 bases. The CDR3 has 12 amino acids. As DNA, the CDR3 is TGCAGCGTGACGATCAGTCCGGGCACCATATATTTT. This codes for CSVTISPGTIYF.